One T cell receptor (beta chain) is described in this entry. V lost 2 bases and J 0 bases, leaving 7 bases between the germline ends. This CDR3 has 13 amino acids. Germline V gives CDR1 SQVTM, CDR2 ANQGSEA. This sample stems from a study of blood T cells in healthy people across ages. A second roughly 6 to 12 cycle PCR used barcoded and J-beta primers. TCRdb re-called the 5' RACE reads with MiXCR, one entry per CDR3 protein. Here the sample spans roughly 1.7 million distinct CDR3 sequences, almost 35% being singletons. The receptor comes from a woman aged 30 to 39 in good health. The V gene is TRBV29-1, the J gene TRBJ1-1; D remains ambiguous. Sequencing input: blood. CDR3 protein: CSVERIMNTEAFF. CDR3 in DNA: TGCAGCGTTGAAAGGATCATGAACACTGAAGCTTTCTTT.